The clone carrying this TCR beta chain was found many times. The antigen is not known. Specified time point: persistent/refractory GD, antithyroid drugs over 5 years with positive TRAb. Scientists built the TCR library using RNA that was extracted from PBMCs. Germline V gene data show CDR1 as SGHTA and CDR2 as FQGNSA. The V and J ends lost 5 bases and 6 bases, in that order; junction bases with no gene match: 15. The CDR3 covers 16 residues. CDR3 regions were amplified by Arm-PCR using iRepertoire HTBI primers to build TCR beta libraries. TCRdb redid the calling of the multiplex PCR reads with MiXCR, one entry per CDR3 protein. The data show a few hundred thousand distinct CDR3 sequences, around a fifth seen once. This entry comes from a study of regulatory T cells in long-lasting Graves disease. In the study overall: Persistent Graves' disease meant over 5 years of antithyroid drugs with positive TSH receptor antibodies. Study results and caveats: Segments TRBV28, TRBJ1-2 and TRBJ2-5 showed preferential usage in persistent disease. Rather than thyroid tissue, only peripheral blood underwent study.

This TCR was recovered from a female donor with Graves disease. Sequences were derived from peripheral blood mononuclear cells (PBMCs), sampled when the disease was refractory, from a patient treated with antithyroid drugs. The genes are TRBV7-2 and TRBJ2-7; 8 nucleotides align to TRBD2. The CDR3 sequence is CASSQAGRAGVGEQYF. The CDR3 DNA reads TGTGCCAGCAGCCAAGCGGGGCGAGCGGGAGTGGGCGAGCAGTACTTC. The entire variable domain, with the rest obtained from reference TRBV7-2 and TRBJ2-7, is as follows: GAGVSQSPSNKVTEKGKDVELRCDPISGHTALYWYRQSLGQGLEFLIYFQGNSAPDKSGLPSDRFSAERTGGSVSTLTIQRTQQEDSAVYLCASSQAGRAGVGEQYFGPGTRLTVT.